In this sample, the clone carrying this T cell receptor (beta chain) turned up a few times. Original analysis: Reference gene primer amplification gave nucleated cell count estimates. Profiling relied on immunoSEQ multiplex PCR, and the TCRdb table lists in-frame clones only, not all of them. The V and J calls and clone size come from that table; D and trimming were worked out from the DNA. The data show 90,000 to 110,000 clones, with over 70% seen just once and approximately 4.2% held by the top ten. The data derive from a study of blood T cell repertoires in COVID-19. Study in general: COVID-19 samples, acute and convalescent, were from the United States, Italy and Spain. T cells, B-cell-depleted T cells, or PBMCs provided the cDNA or gDNA that served as material.

Trimming at V came to 0 bases and at J to 2 bases, leaving 3 bases not matched to a gene. Per the germline V gene, CDR1 is SGHDN and CDR2 is FVKESK. There are 15 residues in the CDR3. The chain is built from TRBV14 and TRBJ2-7; 8 nucleotides align to TRBD2. The clonotype originates from a human donor in a cohort sampled during active or convalescent COVID-19. Sequencing was performed on peripheral blood. The CDR3: CASSQDRGGTYEQYF. CDR3 bases: TGTGCCAGCAGCCAAGATCGGGGGGGGACCTACGAGCAGTACTTC.